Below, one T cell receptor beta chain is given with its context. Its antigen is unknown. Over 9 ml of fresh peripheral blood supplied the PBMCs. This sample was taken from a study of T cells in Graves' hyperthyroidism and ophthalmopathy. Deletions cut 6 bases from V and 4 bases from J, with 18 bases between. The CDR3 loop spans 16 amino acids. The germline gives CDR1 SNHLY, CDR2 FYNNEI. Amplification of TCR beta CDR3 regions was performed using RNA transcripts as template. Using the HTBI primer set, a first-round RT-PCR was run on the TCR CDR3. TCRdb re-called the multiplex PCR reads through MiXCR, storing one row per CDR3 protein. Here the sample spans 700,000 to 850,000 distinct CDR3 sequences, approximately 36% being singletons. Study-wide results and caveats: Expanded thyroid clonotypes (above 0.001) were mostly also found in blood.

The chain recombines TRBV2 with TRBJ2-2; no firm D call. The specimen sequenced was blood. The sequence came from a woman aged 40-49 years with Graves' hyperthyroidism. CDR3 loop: CASSQEWQTTTGELFF. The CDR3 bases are TGTGCCAGCAGCCAAGAGTGGCAGACCACCACCGGGGAGCTGTTTTTT.